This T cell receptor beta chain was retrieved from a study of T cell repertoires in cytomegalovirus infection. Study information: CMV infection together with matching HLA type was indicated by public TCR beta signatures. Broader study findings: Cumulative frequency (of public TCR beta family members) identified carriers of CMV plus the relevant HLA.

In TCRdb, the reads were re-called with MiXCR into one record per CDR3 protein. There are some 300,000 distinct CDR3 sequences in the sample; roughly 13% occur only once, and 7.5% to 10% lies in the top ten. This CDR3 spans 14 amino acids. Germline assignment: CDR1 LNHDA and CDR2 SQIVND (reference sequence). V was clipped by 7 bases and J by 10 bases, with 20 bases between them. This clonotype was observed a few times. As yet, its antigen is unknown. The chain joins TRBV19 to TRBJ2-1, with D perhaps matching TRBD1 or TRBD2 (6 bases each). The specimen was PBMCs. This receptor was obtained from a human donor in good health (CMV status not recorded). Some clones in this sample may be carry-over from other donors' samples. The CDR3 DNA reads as TGTGCCAGTAAAAGCCAAGCCGGGGGCCGGGAGCAGTTCTTC. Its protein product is CASKSQAGGREQFF.